Each of the 17 T cell receptor beta chains below was sequenced from the same sample in a study of cytomegalovirus exposure and HLA in healthy donors. A multiplex PCR was run with 60 Vbeta primers and 13 Jbeta primers. Repertoires were generated with immunoSEQ multiplex PCR, while TCRdb's copy carries only in-frame clones and drops some. The listing records 70,000 to 85,000 clones. The sequenced sample was PBMCs. Source of these receptors: a female donor in good health and CMV-seropositive.

The J gene is TRBJ2-5, the V gene TRBV30; TRBD2 might be the D (6 bases). V lost 0 bases and J 1 base, leaving 18 bases between the germline ends. The germline gives CDR1 GTSNPN, CDR2 SVGIG (reference sequence). The length of the CDR3 is 17 residues. The DNA for the CDR3 is TGTGCCTGGAGTGTACGGGTACGGGGGAGAGGCCAAGAGACCCAGTACTTC. This translates into CAWSVRVRGRGQETQYF.

This chain joins TRBV10-1 and TRBJ1-1; possible D gene TRBD1, 5 bases. The CDR3 is 15 amino acids. The V and J ends lost 0 bases and 5 bases respectively, with 13 bases between them. Germline V lookup: CDR1 WNHNN, CDR2 SYGVQD (reference sequence). In DNA, the CDR3 is TGCGCCAGCAGTGAGTCGGCTCGGGGGTGGACTGAAGCTTTCTTT. Translating it yields CASSESARGWTEAFF.

The V gene is TRBV7-2, the J gene TRBJ2-1, with D perhaps matching TRBD2 (6 bases). In germline, CDR1 is SGHTA, CDR2 FQGNSA. The CDR3 loop spans 15 amino acids. V gave up 0 bases and J gave up 4 bases, with 10 bases separating them. The chain's CDR3 is CASSLAIGTYNEQFF. CDR3 coding DNA: TGTGCCAGCAGCTTAGCGATAGGGACTTACAATGAGCAGTTCTTC.

The chain couples TRBV2 to TRBJ2-5, with a possible D match to TRBD2 (6 bases). CDR3 length: 14 amino acids. Germline V gives CDR1 SNHLY, CDR2 FYNNEI. V lost 4 bases to trimming and J lost 2 bases, with 11 bases between them. CDR3 in DNA: TGTGCCAGCAGTGCCAGACTAGAGCAAGAGACCCAGTACTTC. As protein: CASSARLEQETQYF.

J is TRBJ2-7 and V is TRBV15; no firm D call. The germline V gene encodes CDR1 LNHNV and CDR2 YYDKDF (reference sequence). This CDR3 is 12 amino acids long. V lost 3 bases to trimming and J lost 5 bases, with 8 bases between them. As DNA, the CDR3 is TGTGCCACCAGCAGGGGCGAAAACGAGCAGTACTTC. This translates into CATSRGENEQYF.

The chain carries TRBV27 and TRBJ2-1; D remains unclear. This CDR3 is 13 amino acids long. The V gene lost 4 bases and the J gene lost 4 bases, with 8 bases spanning the gap. Germline CDR1 is MNHEY and CDR2 is SMNVEV (reference sequence). CDR3 coding DNA: TGTGCCAGCAGTTCGGGTAGATACAATGAGCAGTTCTTC. Translation gives CASSSGRYNEQFF.

The rearrangement links TRBV14 to TRBJ1-4; D unresolved. V was shortened by 5 bases and J by 11 bases, with 21 bases between the two germline ends. Germline loops: CDR1 SGHDN, CDR2 FVKESK. The CDR3 runs 15 residues. The CDR3 protein is CASSRNLRAEVKLFF. Here the CDR3 DNA reads TGTGCCAGCAGCAGGAACCTGAGGGCGGAGGTTAAACTGTTTTTT.

V gene TRBV6-5 combines with J gene TRBJ2-1; TRBD1 aligns across 11 bases. With 6 bases clipped from V and 7 bases from J, the junction kept 8 bases outside the gene matches. The CDR3 covers 15 residues. Germline lookup yields CDR1 MNHEY and CDR2 SVGAGI. The CDR3 DNA reads TGTGCCAGCAGGCCTCGGGACAGGGGGGGTAATGAGCAGTTCTTC. Protein product: CASRPRDRGGNEQFF.

This sequence joins TRBV7-9 and TRBJ1-1; D gene uncertain. CDR1 is SEHNR and CDR2 is FQNEAQ in the germline V gene (reference sequence). V was shortened by 4 bases and J by 0 bases, with 6 bases between the two germline ends. This CDR3 has 13 residues. Written as DNA, the CDR3 is TGTGCCAGCAGCTCACAATTGAACACTGAAGCTTTCTTT. Translated: CASSSQLNTEAFF.

Regarding this clone: The junction differs from germline at one of its ends, possibly a read error. The sample has other DNA sequences that encode this CDR3 too. The J gene is TRBJ2-5, the V gene TRBV5-1; D might be TRBD1 (5 bases). Germline loops: CDR1 SGHRS, CDR2 YFSETQ. The CDR3 is made up of 15 amino acids. This CDR3 is CASSFLRGSQETQYF. The DNA of the CDR3 is TGCGCCAGCAGCTTTCTAAGGGGTTCCCAAGAGACTCAGTACTTC.

This chain connects TRBV6-5 to TRBJ2-1, with 14 bases identical to TRBD2. The V and J ends lost 5 bases and 9 bases, in that order; junction bases with no gene match: 6. This CDR3 region has 15 residues. Per the germline V gene, CDR1 is MNHEY and CDR2 is SVGAGI. CDR3 coding DNA: TGTGCCAGCAGTAGACTAGCGGGAGGGCCGAGTGAGCAGTTCTTC. Its translation is CASSRLAGGPSEQFF.

V is TRBV7-9 and J is TRBJ1-1; unclear D gene. CDR3 length: 14 residues. Trimming stripped 0 bases from V and 6 bases from J, with 11 bases between. Germline values: CDR1 SEHNR, CDR2 FQNEAQ (reference sequence). CDR3 in DNA: TGTGCCAGCAGCTTAGCGTCGGGAAGTGCTGAAGCTTTCTTT. Protein sequence: CASSLASGSAEAFF.

The rearrangement joins TRBV7-8 to TRBJ1-2; a weak D match, TRBD1 (6 bases). V dropped 0 bases and J dropped 3 bases, with 14 bases sitting between them. This CDR3 is built from 16 residues. Germline assignment: CDR1 SGHVS and CDR2 FQNEAQ. This CDR3 reads CASSLAGGRGDYGYTF. The CDR3 DNA sequence: TGTGCCAGCAGCTTAGCCGGCGGCAGGGGAGACTATGGCTACACCTTC.

The rearrangement links TRBV28 to TRBJ2-7; 7 nucleotides agree with TRBD1. Germline CDR1 reads MDHEN; CDR2 reads SYDVKM. The ends lost 11 bases at V and 3 bases at J; junction bases unmatched: 13. CDR3 length: 14 residues. The CDR3 DNA sequence: TGTGCCTCCGAAAGGGGGCTCCGGGGCTACGAGCAGTACTTC. Translating gives CASERGLRGYEQYF.

The gene calls are TRBV7-9 and TRBJ2-5; D call uncertain. Trimming removed 1 base from V and 5 bases from J, with 5 bases in between. The CDR3 has 12 amino acids. In germline, CDR1 is SEHNR, CDR2 FQNEAQ (reference sequence). CDR3: CASSLDMETQYF. In DNA, the CDR3 is TGTGCCAGCAGCTTAGACATGGAGACCCAGTACTTC.

The chain employs TRBV4-1 and TRBJ1-4, with a tentative D call TRBD1 (6 bases). In germline, CDR1 is MGHRA, CDR2 YSYEKL. The CDR3 runs to 15 residues. Trimming stripped 4 bases from V and 2 bases from J, with 11 bases between. This CDR3 is CASSPRDTTNEKLFF. CDR3 nucleotides: TGCGCCAGCAGCCCCCGGGACACCACTAATGAAAAACTGTTTTTT.

The V and J genes are TRBV19 and TRBJ1-2; D is unclear. This CDR3 is 12 amino acids long. V lost 7 bases and J lost 3, with 9 bases in between. CDR1 and CDR2 from the germline V gene are LNHDA and SQIVND (reference sequence). CDR3 DNA sequence: TGTGCCAGTAAGGCAGGCTACTATGGCTACACCTTC. This codes for CASKAGYYGYTF.